This T cell receptor beta chain was retrieved from a study of graft-versus-host responses after intestinal transplantation (dated by TCRdb to the early 2020s). Study-wide context: Multivisceral, liver-intestinal, or isolated intestinal transplants were received by the recipients. All recipients received anti-thymocyte globulin induction followed by maintenance tacrolimus and steroids for approximately 3 years. After intestinal transplantation, graft-versus-host and host-versus-graft alloreactive T cell clones in the graft, circulation and bone marrow were tracked using bulk TCR-beta CDR3 sequencing. Alloreactive clones were identified by sequencing pre-transplant mixed lymphocyte reaction products and comparing them with unstimulated pre-transplant donor and recipient T cells. Of the roughly 23 intestinal transplant recipients enrolled in the cohort, one of whom was a retransplant, a few patients without pretransplant specimens were excluded. A peak of at least 4% donor T cells among recipient peripheral blood mononuclear cells was the definition used for donor T cell macrochimerism. Rather than going through the commercial service, samples from a few later patients were sequenced in-house on an Illumina MiSeq and processed with MiXCR. Points the paper makes about the study in general: Early after transplant, peak levels of circulating GvH clones were found to be associated with declines in HvG clones. Conclusions were limited by the relatively low number and heterogeneity of intestinal transplant patients. In the allografts of patients with donor T cell macrochimerism, GvH to HvG T cell clonal ratios were high. GvH clones turned up in recipient bone marrow, with some appearing earlier in ileal mucosa or blood, a pattern consistent with an intestinal mucosal origin.

In regard to this clone: This receptor's antigen is unknown. Base quality data are lacking; no much larger clone is found one base away.

The label giving this sample's time point can be read as: cells obtained before transplantation from donor or recipient. CD3+CD4+ and CD3+CD8+ populations were FACS-sorted from unstimulated pre-transplant donor and recipient cells taken from spleen or lymph nodes. According to the germline V gene, CDR1 reads MDHEN and CDR2 reads SYDVKM. From V the trimming removes 2 bases and from J it removes 2 bases, while the gene matches leave 1 base of the junction unaccounted for. The CDR3 numbers 14 residues from cysteine through phenylalanine. This entry keeps only the CDR3 DNA: 42 bases, framed from base 1. Library method: the immunoSEQ multiplex PCR assay. For most patients, genomic DNA was isolated with the Qiagen DNeasy Blood and Tissue Kit and shipped frozen to Adaptive Biotechnologies for TCR sequencing. For most patients, genomic DNA was subjected to high-throughput TCR-beta CDR3 sequencing by Adaptive Biotechnologies. The original methods were these. Adaptive's ImmunoSEQ software was the source of the TCR sequencing data for about 20 patients, while three other patients were processed with MiXCR and VDJtools. To correct CD4 versus CD8 sorting errors, sequences present in both subsets at a frequency ratio below 5:1 were removed. CDR3 nucleotide sequences shared by donor and recipient were removed because the origin of these sequences could not be assigned. To count as alloreactive, a clone needed at least 2-fold expansion over unstimulated cells and a minimum CFSE-low frequency of 0.002% (template counts) or 0.001% (read counts). Clones were considered mappable if detected in sequenced pre-transplant spleen, lymph node, or MLR CFSE-low populations of the donor or recipient. Cumulative frequency of alloreactive clones was calculated as a percentage of all sequences weighted by copy number. What TCRdb holds here is the immuneACCESS table cut down to in-frame rearrangements. Part of the clones is not present; checked against another copy, under half of the missing clones reflect an unresolved V gene, and the others are unexplained. V and J calls and clone size are as listed in that table; D and trimming were resolved from the DNA. This sample gives more than 100,000 clones in total; approximately 95% of them show up just once. The ten largest clones take up over 2.5% of the sample.

The sequence derives from a human donor who received an intestinal transplant. Sample: unstimulated CD8+ T cells sorted from spleen or lymph node cells, taken before intestinal transplant. This sequence uses TRBV28 and TRBJ2-7, and TRBD1 aligns with 9 junction nucleotides. The DNA sequence is as follows: TGTGCCAGCAGTTTAGGACAGGGGCCCTACGAGCAGTACTTC. Translation gives CASSLGQGPYEQYF.